This T cell receptor beta chain derives from a study of shared clonotypes between healthy human individuals (TCRdb year 2020). Looking at the study overall: The cohort included a few men and two women between 18 and 49 years of age. To estimate repertoire size and how much clonotype sharing occurs between individuals, the study deeply sequenced the blood TCR repertoires of roughly 5 healthy adults. Per donor, three plates each were used for CD4 naive and CD4 memory, two for CD8 naive, and one for CD8 memory. Per donor, leukapheresis produced somewhere between about 0.85 and 10 billion PBMCs. To increase sequencing depth and limit assay-specific biases, TCR repertoire library preparation and sequencing were carried out by different laboratories using diverse techniques. What the research found in general, with its limitations: Estimated clonotype richness was generally larger for naive than for memory subsets. Incomplete sequencing was indicated by rarefaction of sorted-subset datasets, despite the large sequencing depth. Sampling was restricted to blood, and TCR repertoires in tissues likely differ from the TCR repertoires found in blood. Compared with non-shared clonotypes, the clonotypes found in all four sorted-subset donors had higher generation probabilities. The genetic and exposure-history diversity represented was limited by the small number of donors. Based on pairwise subsampling, the degree of clonotype sharing among donors was expected to be affected by sequencing depth. When four donors were compared, the shared fraction of clonotypes was 5% to 6.5% for naive CD4, about 4% for naive CD8, 2% to 2.5% for memory CD4, and around 0.37% for memory CD8.

V loses 5 bases of germline sequence and J loses 0 bases, and the interval between the two ends is 13 bases. CDR1 is given as MDHEN and CDR2 as SYDVKM, both from the germline V gene. The CDR3 holds 16 amino acids from the cysteine to the phenylalanine. Of the read, only the CDR3 DNA is kept; its 48 bases are in frame from base 1. TCR CDR3 regions were amplified from genomic DNA by multiplex PCR using the deep immunoSEQ assay. For each cell subset, the extracted genomic DNA was distributed evenly across all wells of several immunoSEQ 96-well plates, and each plate served as one replicate. For sorted subsets, each replicate PCR was loaded with roughly 200 ng genomic DNA, equivalent to about 30,000 T cell genomes. The purified libraries were quantified using a Qubit 3.0 fluorometer, sized with a Bioanalyzer 2100, and then quantified again using the KAPA Library Quantification kit. Every immunoSEQ 96-well plate was sequenced on a separate single-read 150-cycle Illumina NextSeq 550 flow cell. In the authors' own workflow: Because the immunoSEQ output held only junctional sequences and lacked quality scores, the filtering could not match the filtering applied to full-length reads. To assign V/J genes and CDR3, sequences were annotated using PyIR, a Python wrapper for IgBLAST v1.9, with IMGT germline references. Reads were filtered out if the reads had weak V/J assignments (E-value above 1e-6), no CDR3, stop codons, out-of-frame junctions, or ambiguous translated residues. V3J clonotypes were defined by identical inferred V gene, J gene, and CDR3 amino acid sequence. Percentage overlap between repertoires was calculated by dividing the number of shared unique clonotypes by the size of the smaller repertoire. RTK rarefaction, the Chao1 estimator, and Recon v2.1 estimates of unobserved clonotypes were used to assess repertoire richness. Generation probabilities were computed with OLGA for all TCRbeta clonotypes obtained by the gDNA method from several donors. TCRdb carries this immuneACCESS record with in-frame sequences only. Its versions omit some clonotypes, under half of them owing to an unresolved V gene in the studies checked, with the rest unexplained. The D gene and trimming were derived from the DNA, and the V and J assignments and clone size from that table. The sample table records 750,000 to 1,000,000 clones; around 93% of these occur just once. Less than 25% of the sample is held by the ten biggest clonotypes.

CD8 naive samples were CD45RO-negative cells positively selected for CCR7, giving a CD45RA+CCR7+ population that excluded TemRA cells. The donors were healthy, HIV-negative adults with no recently reported acute infections or vaccinations. Every donor was a Caucasian adult living in Nashville, Tennessee, USA. Blood was collected by leukapheresis, and PBMCs were isolated by Ficoll-Histopaque density gradient centrifugation and then cryopreserved in liquid nitrogen vapor phase. Purity and quantity of every magnetically sorted T cell population were checked by analytical flow cytometry. Each sorted fraction had its genomic DNA isolated and then quantified by UV absorbance on a Nanodrop 2000c. Turning to this clone: What this receptor recognizes is not known. No base quality values were provided; no much bigger clone lies one nucleotide off.

Source material: naive CD8+ T cells sorted from blood. This sample's cell subset or site label indicates: CD45RA+CCR7+. The chain is encoded by TRBV28 joined to TRBJ1-4, with TRBD1 tentatively as D gene (6 bases match). The receptor's source is a young man in good health. The bases read TGTGCCAGCAGTGCCCTCAGGGGTGCAACTAATGAAAAACTGTTTTTT. Protein translation: CASSALRGATNEKLFF.